This passage covers 21 T cell receptor beta chains from one sample sequenced in a study of tumor-infiltrating lymphocytes in primary liver carcinoma. Total RNA (approximately 500 ng) served as template for TCR beta cDNA synthesis primed by a constant-region primer. Three nested multiplex PCR rounds, a slightly modified ARM-PCR method, built the TCR beta libraries. Investigators reported that the first two PCR rounds, at about 9 cycles each, used TRBV1-TRBV30 forward primers with a C-beta reverse primer. From the multiplex PCR reads, TCRdb called clonotypes with MiXCR, one entry per CDR3 protein. There are 99,000 or so distinct CDR3 sequences in the sample; approximately 68% occur only once, and around 8.8% lies in the top ten. The 20-30 mg bulk tissue piece was not sorted before simultaneous RNA and DNA extraction. The specimen sequenced was liver tumor tissue from sampling region 5. Sample subset: tumor region T5, tumor centre. The receptors stem from a woman aged 60 to 75 with primary liver carcinoma and hepatitis B virus infection.

This chain joins TRBV29-1 and TRBJ2-3; 14 bases agree with TRBD2. Germline-derived CDR1 and CDR2 are SQVTM and ANQGSEA. The CDR3 has 14 amino acids. Germline trimming cut 7 bases from V and 11 bases from J; bases unmatched to any gene: 11. For the CDR3, the DNA is TGCAGCGCCCTGACTAGCGGGAGGGTACATATGCAGTATTTT. The encoded protein is CSALTSGRVHMQYF.

The genes are TRBV24-1 and TRBJ2-1; no definite D call. Per germline, CDR1 KGHDR and CDR2 SFDVKD. Trimming shortened V by 9 bases and J by 4 bases, and 9 bases separated the two germline ends. CDR3 length equals 12 residues. This CDR3 reads CATGNGYNEQFF. The CDR3 bases are TGTGCCACCGGAAACGGATACAATGAGCAGTTCTTC.

This clonotype showed up just once. A junction boundary mismatches the germline segment, possibly from a read error. The V and J genes are TRBV6-1 and TRBJ1-4; no clear D. Germline CDR1 MNHNS, CDR2 SASEGT. The length of the CDR3 is 14 residues. This CDR3 reads CTSSEGATDEKLFF. CDR3 bases: TGTACCAGCAGTGAGGGAGCAACTGATGAAAAACTGTTTTTT.

This clonotype qualifies as medium-sized. This sequence joins TRBV11-2 and TRBJ2-5, with TRBD1 matching 8 bases. This CDR3 comprises 15 residues. CDR1 and CDR2 from the germline V gene are SGHAT and FQNNGV. V trimming: 6 bases; J trimming: 5 bases; junction bases outside the gene matches: 11. CDR3 nucleotides: TGTGCCAGCAGTTTTTATCAGGGGGCATTGGAGACCCAGTACTTC. Translation gives CASSFYQGALETQYF.

Comments on this clonotype: One end of the junction varies from germline; a read error may be responsible. The chain couples TRBV11-2 to TRBJ1-6; no definite D call. Germline CDR1 is SGHAT and CDR2 is FQNNGV. CDR3 size: 13 residues. The CDR3 region has the DNA TGTGCCAGCCGCGGGAGGTATAATTCACCCCTCTACTTT. Encoded protein: CASRGRYNSPLYF.

This clonotype was counted at least ten times. The chain joins TRBV6-8 to TRBJ1-2, with a possible D match to TRBD1 (6 bases). CDR1 and CDR2 (germline): MNHGY, SAAAGT. The germline V and J ends were trimmed by 6 bases and 4 bases, with 12 bases remaining between them. This CDR3 is 13 amino acids long. The CDR3 nucleotides read TGTGCCAGCAGCCTACAGGGAGTCTATGGCTACACCTTC. Its protein is CASSLQGVYGYTF.

This clonotype was seen a few times. The chain combines TRBV30 with TRBJ1-1; D unclear. V dropped 6 bases and J dropped 0 bases, with 23 bases sitting between them. Germline V gene sequence: CDR1 GTSNPN, CDR2 SVGIG (reference sequence). The CDR3 extends over 17 amino acids. The DNA of the CDR3 is TGTGCCTGTCGGGATTTACATCCGGACCGCATGAACACTGAAGCTTTCTTT. It encodes CACRDLHPDRMNTEAFF.

Concerning this clonotype: One end of the junction fails to match germline, which may point to a read error. The J gene is TRBJ2-1, the V gene TRBV6-5; 8 bases are a match to TRBD1. The CDR3 is made up of 16 amino acids. Germline V gene data show CDR1 as MNHEY and CDR2 as SVGAGI. CDR3 protein: CASSYQRTGTYNEQFF. The CDR3, as DNA: TGTGCCAGCAGTTACCAAAGGACAGGGACCTACAACGAGCAGTTCTTC.

About this clonotype: Germline is not matched at one junction end, which may reflect a read error. The V and J genes are TRBV24-1 and TRBJ2-3; 8 nucleotides match TRBD2. The V gene's germline CDR1 is KGHDR and CDR2 SFDVKD. CDR3 length: 15 amino acids. CDR3 protein: CATSDYGRGTDTRYF. CDR3 in DNA: TGTGCCACCAGTGATTACGGGAGGGGCACAGATACGCGGTATTTT.

This clonotype appeared once. This chain uses TRBV29-1 with TRBJ2-1; D might be TRBD1 or TRBD2, each matching 6 bases. The CDR3 contains 16 residues. V lost 3 bases, J lost 7 bases, and 22 bases lay in between. The germline V gene has CDR1 SQVTM and CDR2 ANQGSEA. CDR3 bases: TGCAGCGTTGAGGGGACACTAGCTCCCGAGCGGAATGAGCAGTTCTTC. As protein: CSVEGTLAPERNEQFF.

Comment on this clonotype: At one end, the junction sequence differs from germline, possibly due to a read error. The V gene is TRBV28, the J gene TRBJ2-7; the D gene is possibly TRBD1 (6 bases). The CDR3 extends over 17 amino acids. The germline gives CDR1 MDHEN, CDR2 SYDVKM. The CDR3 nucleotides are TGTGCCAGCAGTTTAAAGCTACACAGGGTGGCGCACTACGATCAGTACTTC. Its protein product is CASSLKLHRVAHYDQYF.

The gene calls are TRBV5-6 and TRBJ2-3; 8 bases line up with TRBD2. V trimming: 5 bases; J trimming: 3 bases; junction bases outside the gene matches: 17. CDR1 is SGHDT and CDR2 is YYEEEE in the germline V gene. This CDR3 has 18 residues. CDR3 sequence: CASSWVGSSGGPTDTQYF. CDR3 nucleotide sequence: TGTGCCAGCAGTTGGGTAGGGTCTTCGGGAGGGCCAACAGATACGCAGTATTTT.

On this clonotype itself: Mismatch with germline at one junction end may stem from a read error. This chain joins TRBV28 and TRBJ1-2, with D perhaps matching TRBD1 (5 bases). The germline V gene encodes CDR1 MDHEN and CDR2 SYDVKM. The CDR3 is 15 residues long. In DNA, the CDR3 is TGCGCCAGCAGTTTAGTGGAGCAGGGATACTATGGCCACACCTTC. Translating it yields CASSLVEQGYYGHTF.

A word on this clonotype: At one end, the junction sequence differs from germline, possibly due to a read error. The rearrangement links TRBV7-9 to TRBJ2-1; D ambiguous. Germline CDR1 reads SEHNR; CDR2 reads FQNEAQ (reference sequence). The CDR3 is 16 residues long. CDR3 DNA: TGTGCCAGCTCCGGGTTGAGCCTAGTCCCCTACAATGAGCTGTTCTTC. Its protein is CASSGLSLVPYNELFF.

The CDR3 region has the DNA TGTGCCAGCAGTCGCGCCCACGGGGGGATTGGAGGCTACACCTTC. Protein product: CASSRAHGGIGGYTF. The chain joins TRBV28 to TRBJ1-2; a possible D gene is TRBD1 (5 bases). Germline V gene sequence: CDR1 MDHEN, CDR2 SYDVKM. This CDR3 contains 15 residues. Trimming pared 5 bases from V and 8 bases from J, leaving 21 bases between.

Points on this clonotype: The junction departs from germline at one end; a sequencing error may be responsible. The chain recombines TRBV11-2 with TRBJ2-3, with TRBD1 matching 10 bases. The CDR3 is made up of 14 amino acids. Germline values: CDR1 SGHAT, CDR2 FQNNGV. The CDR3 nucleotides read TGTGCCAGCAGCCTGGACAGGGGGGTAGATACGCAATACTTT. As protein: CASSLDRGVDTQYF.

This clonotype has more than one count but fewer than ten. This chain links TRBV30 with TRBJ2-5; D perhaps matches TRBD1 (5 bases). Germline V gene data show CDR1 as GTSNPN and CDR2 as SVGIG (reference sequence). Between the trimmed V and J ends, which lost 7 bases and 7 bases, there was a span of 10 bases. The CDR3 runs to 10 residues. In DNA, the CDR3 is TGTGCCTTTAGTAGGGGGACCCAGTACTTC. As protein: CAFSRGTQYF. The whole variable domain, filled in from reference TRBV30 and TRBJ2-5, reads SQTIHQWPATLVQPVGSPLSLECTVEGTSNPNLYWYRQAAGRGLQLLFYSVGIGQISSEVPQNLSASRPQDRQFILSSKKLLLSDSGFYLCAFSRGTQYFGPGTRLLVL.

This chain connects TRBV6-1 to TRBJ2-3; D perhaps matches TRBD1 (5 bases). The closer fit of TRBJ1-5 to the DNA end suggests the J call may be wrong. Germline V lookup: CDR1 MNHNS, CDR2 SASEGT. This CDR3 has 15 residues. The CDR3 protein is CASSDGDFRTDTQHF. CDR3 bases: TGTGCCAGCAGTGACGGGGACTTTCGTACAGATACGCAGCATTTT.

With respect to this clonotype: Because the CDR3 is missing its conserved closing phenylalanine or tryptophan, this is likely a read error. The gene calls are TRBV6-5 and TRBJ2-5; 7 bases are shared with TRBD2. Germline V gene sequence: CDR1 MNHEY, CDR2 SVGAGI. The CDR3 is 15 residues long. The CDR3 region has the DNA TGTGTCAGCAGGGAGGGGCGAGGAGGGTACGAGACCCAGTACATC. Protein sequence: CVSREGRGGYETQYI.

Regarding this clonotype: The junction does not match germline at one end; this may be a read error. This rearrangement joins TRBV12-3 or TRBV12-4 to TRBJ1-1; D is unresolved. The CDR3 has 15 residues. In DNA, the CDR3 is TGTGCAAGCAGCGTCCCTGGACTGGGGAACACTGAAGCTTTCTTT. Protein product: CASSVPGLGNTEAFF.

Ten or more counts support this clonotype. This chain uses TRBV6-5 with TRBJ2-3; 10 bases line up with TRBD1. The CDR3 covers 14 residues. V was pared by 6 bases and J by 3 bases, with 3 bases of the junction left unmatched. Per germline, CDR1 MNHEY and CDR2 SVGAGI. The CDR3 DNA reads as TGTGCCAGCAGGCGGACAGGGGGTACAGATACGCAGTATTTT. This gives the protein CASRRTGGTDTQYF.